These T cell receptor beta chains were read from a single sample in a study of T-cell memory formation after mild COVID-19. In TCRdb, the 5' RACE reads were re-called with MiXCR into one record per CDR3 protein. Here the sample spans 450,000 to 650,000 distinct CDR3 sequences, roughly 17% being singletons. The sample was PBMCs or a T cell subset sorted from them (not recorded which). The receptor source for this set is an adult woman who had mild COVID-19 (a few samples of this study predate the infection). Cell type and time point are not known. Each CDR3 is given with its conserved first and last residue. Fields, in order: V gene, J gene, clone size, D gene, CDR3 DNA, CDR3 protein. The D gene is left open where the match is weak. Clone size is stated in some rows and not others, as once, few, many or a class when expanded.

>TRBV12-3/TRBV12-4|TRBJ1-6|few|-
TGTGCCAGCAGTTTAGGACAATTCTATAATTCACCCCTCCACTTT
CASSLGQFYNSPLHF
>TRBV7-8|TRBJ1-2|-|-
TGTGCCAGCAGCTTAGAGTCGGGGGTAGGGGATGGCTACACCTTC
CASSLESGVGDGYTF
>TRBV5-1|TRBJ2-2|few|TRBD1
TGCGCCAGCAGCTACTCCGGGACAGGACTGAACACCGGGGAGCTGTTTTTT
CASSYSGTGLNTGELFF
>TRBV3-1|TRBJ2-3|-|TRBD2
TGTGCCAGCAGCCAATCTGGACTAGCGATAGAACGCACAGATACGCAGTATTTT
CASSQSGLAIERTDTQYF
>TRBV11-2|TRBJ2-1|few|-
TGTGCCAGCAGCTTAGGGAGGAGTACCTACAATGAGCAGTTCTTC
CASSLGRSTYNEQFF
>TRBV7-3|TRBJ2-2|few|-
TGTGCCAGCAGCGTAGGGTCTAGCGGGGAGCTGTTTTTT
CASSVGSSGELFF
>TRBV30|TRBJ2-7|-|-
TGTGCCTTCCAACACACGAACTACGAGCAGTACTTC
CAFQHTNYEQYF
>TRBV12-3/TRBV12-4|TRBJ1-3|-|-
TGTGCCAGCAGTTTCGTAAGGCCGAGCTCTGGAAACACCATATATTTT
CASSFVRPSSGNTIYF
>TRBV29-1|TRBJ2-3|-|TRBD2
TGCAGCGTTGAAGTCCTAGCGGTTGCTAGCACAGATACGCAGTATTTT
CSVEVLAVASTDTQYF
>TRBV2|TRBJ2-5|few|-
TGTGCCAGCAGTGAACGCCGGCCACAGGGAGAGACCCAGTACTTC
CASSERRPQGETQYF
>TRBV24-1|TRBJ2-3|-|TRBD2
TGTGCCACCAGTGATTGGACTAGCGGGAGGCGAGATACGCAGTATTTT
CATSDWTSGRRDTQYF
>TRBV12-3/TRBV12-4|TRBJ1-1|few|TRBD1
TGTGCCAGCAGTCTGGGGACAGGGGAGGGGGGTGAAGCTTTCTTT
CASSLGTGEGGEAFF
>TRBV4-1|TRBJ2-1|-|-
TGCGCCAGCAGCCGTCTCTTGCTCCATGAGCAGTTCTTC
CASSRLLLHEQFF
>TRBV10-3|TRBJ2-7|-|-
TGTGCCATCAGTGATGGCAGGGCAGACTACGAGCAGTACTTC
CAISDGRADYEQYF
>TRBV7-9|TRBJ2-4|few|TRBD1
TGTGCCAGCAGCTCTCAGGGGGCGGTCAAAAACATTCAGTACTTC
CASSSQGAVKNIQYF
>TRBV5-1|TRBJ1-3|few|-
TGCGCCAGCAAGGCCGGGGGCTCTGGAAACACCATATATTTT
CASKAGGSGNTIYF
>TRBV24-1|TRBJ2-3|few|-
TGTGCCACCAGTGATTTCCCAGAATCAGATACGCAGTATTTT
CATSDFPESDTQYF
>TRBV20-1|TRBJ2-6|few|-
TGCAGTGCTAGAGATCGAGCAGGCTCTGGGGCCAACGTCCTGACTTTC
CSARDRAGSGANVLTF
>TRBV5-1|TRBJ2-5|-|TRBD2
TGCGCCAGCAGCTCCGGACTAGCGGGGGGGTCAGAGACCCAGTACTTC
CASSSGLAGGSETQYF
>TRBV20-1|TRBJ2-7|few|-
TGCAGTGCTAGACCGGGCGCTAGCCTGTCCTACGAGCAGTACTTC
CSARPGASLSYEQYF
>TRBV20-1|TRBJ1-2|-|TRBD1
TGCAGTGCCACACGGACAGGGAGATATGGCTACACCTTC
CSATRTGRYGYTF
>TRBV7-9|TRBJ2-7|-|-
TGTGCCAGCAGCCCGGGGGCGACAGGGTTTTACGAGCAGTACTTC
CASSPGATGFYEQYF
>TRBV4-3|TRBJ1-2|-|TRBD1
TGCGCCAGCAGCCAAGTTCTAGGGACAGGGGATCCATTGCCCTTC
CASSQVLGTGDPLPF